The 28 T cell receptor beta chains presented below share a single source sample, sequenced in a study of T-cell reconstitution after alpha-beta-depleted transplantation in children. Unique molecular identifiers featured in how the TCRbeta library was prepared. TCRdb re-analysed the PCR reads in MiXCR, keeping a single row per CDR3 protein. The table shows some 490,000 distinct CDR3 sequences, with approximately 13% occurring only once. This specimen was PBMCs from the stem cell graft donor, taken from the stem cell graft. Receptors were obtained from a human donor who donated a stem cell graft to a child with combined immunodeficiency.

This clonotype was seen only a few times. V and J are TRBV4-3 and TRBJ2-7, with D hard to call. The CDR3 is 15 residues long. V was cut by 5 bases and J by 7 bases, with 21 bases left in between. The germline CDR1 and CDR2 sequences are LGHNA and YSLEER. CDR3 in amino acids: CASSLDIASNREQYF. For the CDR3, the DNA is TGCGCCAGCAGCTTAGACATAGCTTCTAACCGAGAGCAGTACTTC.

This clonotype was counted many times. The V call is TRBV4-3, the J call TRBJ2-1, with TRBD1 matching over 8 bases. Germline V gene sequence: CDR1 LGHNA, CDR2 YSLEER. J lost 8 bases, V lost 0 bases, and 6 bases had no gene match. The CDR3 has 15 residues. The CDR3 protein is CASSQETGVGYEQFF. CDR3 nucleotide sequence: TGCGCCAGCAGCCAAGAGACAGGGGTAGGATATGAGCAGTTCTTC.

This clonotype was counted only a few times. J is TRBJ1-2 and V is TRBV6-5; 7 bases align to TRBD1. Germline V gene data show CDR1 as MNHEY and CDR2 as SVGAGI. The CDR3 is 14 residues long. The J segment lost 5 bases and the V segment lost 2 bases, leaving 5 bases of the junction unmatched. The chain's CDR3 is CASSYPGQPYGYTF. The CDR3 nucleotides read TGTGCCAGCAGTTACCCGGGACAGCCTTATGGCTACACCTTC.

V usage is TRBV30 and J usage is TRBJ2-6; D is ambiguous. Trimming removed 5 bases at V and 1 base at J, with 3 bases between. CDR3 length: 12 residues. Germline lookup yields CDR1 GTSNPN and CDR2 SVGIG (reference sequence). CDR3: CAWGSGANVLTF. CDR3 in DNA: TGTGCCTGGGGGTCTGGGGCCAACGTCCTGACTTTC.

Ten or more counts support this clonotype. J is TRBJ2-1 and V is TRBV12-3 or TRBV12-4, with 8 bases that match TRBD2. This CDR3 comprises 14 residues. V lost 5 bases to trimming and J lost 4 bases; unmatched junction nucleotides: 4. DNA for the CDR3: TGTGCCAGCAGTGAAGCGGGAGAGTACAATGAGCAGTTCTTC. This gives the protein CASSEAGEYNEQFF.

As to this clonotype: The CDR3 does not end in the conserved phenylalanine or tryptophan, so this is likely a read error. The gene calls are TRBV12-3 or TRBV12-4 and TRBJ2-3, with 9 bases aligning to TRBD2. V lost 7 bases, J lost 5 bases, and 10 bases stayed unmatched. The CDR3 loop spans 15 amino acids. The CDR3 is CASNFWAGGRDTQYS. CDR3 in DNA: TGTGCCAGCAATTTCTGGGCGGGAGGGAGAGATACGCAGTATTCT.

Here the CDR3 reads CASSHGATQYF. DNA for the CDR3: TGTGCCAGCAGCCACGGGGCGACCCAGTACTTC. The chain is built from TRBV6-2 or TRBV6-3 and TRBJ2-5; D could derive from TRBD1 or TRBD2 (5 bases each). With 6 bases removed from V and 7 bases from J, the gap between germline ends came to 9 bases. CDR1 and CDR2 from the germline V gene are MNHEY and SVGEGT. This CDR3 has 11 amino acids.

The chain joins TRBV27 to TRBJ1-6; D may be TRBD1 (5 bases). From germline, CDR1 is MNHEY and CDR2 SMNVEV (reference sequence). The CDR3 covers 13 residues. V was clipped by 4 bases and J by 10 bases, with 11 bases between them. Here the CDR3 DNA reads TGTGCCAGCAGTTGGGGGGTGGAATCACCCCTCCACTTT. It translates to CASSWGVESPLHF.

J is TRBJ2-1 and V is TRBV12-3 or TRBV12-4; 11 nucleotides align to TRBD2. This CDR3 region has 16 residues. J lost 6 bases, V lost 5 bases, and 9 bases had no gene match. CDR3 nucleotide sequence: TGTGCCAGCAGTCCGAAGCAGGGACTAGCGGCCAATGAGCAGTTCTTC. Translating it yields CASSPKQGLAANEQFF.

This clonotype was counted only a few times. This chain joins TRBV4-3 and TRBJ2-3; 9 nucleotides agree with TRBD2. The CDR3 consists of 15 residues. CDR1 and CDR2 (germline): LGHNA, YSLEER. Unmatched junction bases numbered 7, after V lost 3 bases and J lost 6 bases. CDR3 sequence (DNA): TGCGCCAGCAGCCACCTTAGCGGGGGTAAGGATACGCAGTATTTT. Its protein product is CASSHLSGGKDTQYF.

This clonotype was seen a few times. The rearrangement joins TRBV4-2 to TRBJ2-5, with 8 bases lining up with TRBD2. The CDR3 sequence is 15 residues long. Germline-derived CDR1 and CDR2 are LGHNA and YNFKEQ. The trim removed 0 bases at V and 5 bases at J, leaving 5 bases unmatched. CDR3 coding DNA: TGTGCCAGCAGCCAAGAACTAGCGGCCGGTGAGACCCAGTACTTC. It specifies CASSQELAAGETQYF.

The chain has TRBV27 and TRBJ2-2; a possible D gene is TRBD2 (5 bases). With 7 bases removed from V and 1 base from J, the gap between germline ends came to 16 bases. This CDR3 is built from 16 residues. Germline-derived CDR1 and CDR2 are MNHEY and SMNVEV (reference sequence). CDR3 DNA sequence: TGTGCCAGCACCCGAGACCCAAGCGGGAACACCGGGGAGCTGTTTTTT. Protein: CASTRDPSGNTGELFF.

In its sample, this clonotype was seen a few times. CDR3 sequence reads: CSVEAQDGGLHF. The CDR3 region has the DNA TGCAGCGTTGAAGCCCAGGACGGCGGTCTCCACTTT. This sequence joins TRBV29-1 and TRBJ1-6; unclear D gene. Between the trimmed V and J ends, which lost 1 base and 16 bases, there was a span of 14 bases. Germline loops: CDR1 SQVTM, CDR2 ANQGSEA. The CDR3 extends over 12 amino acids.

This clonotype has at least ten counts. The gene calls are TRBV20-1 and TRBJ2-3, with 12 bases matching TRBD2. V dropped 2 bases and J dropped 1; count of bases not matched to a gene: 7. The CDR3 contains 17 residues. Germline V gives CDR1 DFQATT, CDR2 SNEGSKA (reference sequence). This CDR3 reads CSARRLAGVPGTDTQYF. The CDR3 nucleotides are TGCAGTGCTAGAAGACTAGCGGGAGTCCCCGGCACAGATACGCAGTATTTT.

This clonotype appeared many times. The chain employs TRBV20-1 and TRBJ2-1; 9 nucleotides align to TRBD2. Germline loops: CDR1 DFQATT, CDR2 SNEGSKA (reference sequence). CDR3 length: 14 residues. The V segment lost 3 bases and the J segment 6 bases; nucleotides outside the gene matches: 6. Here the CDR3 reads CSASSLAGLNEQFF. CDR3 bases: TGCAGTGCTAGTAGTCTAGCGGGACTCAATGAGCAGTTCTTC.

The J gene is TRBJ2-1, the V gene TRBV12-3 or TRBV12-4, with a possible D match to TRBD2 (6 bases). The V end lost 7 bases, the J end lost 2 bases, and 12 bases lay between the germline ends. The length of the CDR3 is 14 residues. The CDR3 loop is CASTSGGAYNEQFF. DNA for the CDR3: TGTGCCAGCACCTCTGGCGGGGCCTACAATGAGCAGTTCTTC.

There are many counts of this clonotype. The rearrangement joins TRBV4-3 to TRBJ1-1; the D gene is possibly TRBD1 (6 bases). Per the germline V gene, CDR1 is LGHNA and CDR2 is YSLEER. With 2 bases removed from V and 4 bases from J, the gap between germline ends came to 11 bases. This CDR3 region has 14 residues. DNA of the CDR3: TGCGCCAGCAGCCAACCTACAGGGTCCACTGAAGCTTTCTTT. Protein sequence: CASSQPTGSTEAFF.

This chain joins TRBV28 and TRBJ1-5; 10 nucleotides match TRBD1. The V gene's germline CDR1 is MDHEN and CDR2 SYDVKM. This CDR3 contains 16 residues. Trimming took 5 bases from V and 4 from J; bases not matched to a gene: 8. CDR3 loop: CASSPWDRGGNQPQHF. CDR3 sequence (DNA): TGTGCCAGCAGTCCCTGGGACAGGGGAGGAAATCAGCCCCAGCATTTT.

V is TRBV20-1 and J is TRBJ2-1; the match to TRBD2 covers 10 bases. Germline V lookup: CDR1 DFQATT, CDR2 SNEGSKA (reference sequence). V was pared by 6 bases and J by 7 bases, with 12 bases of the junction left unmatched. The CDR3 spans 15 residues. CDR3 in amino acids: CSAPSIAGGWNEQFF. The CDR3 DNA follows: TGCAGTGCCCCAAGTATAGCGGGGGGTTGGAATGAGCAGTTCTTC.

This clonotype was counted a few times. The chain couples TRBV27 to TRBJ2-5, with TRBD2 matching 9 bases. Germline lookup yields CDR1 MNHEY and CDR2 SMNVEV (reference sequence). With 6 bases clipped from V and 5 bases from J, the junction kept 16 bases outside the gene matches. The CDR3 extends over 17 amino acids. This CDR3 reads CASSPRVTSGGLETQYF. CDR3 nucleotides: TGTGCCAGCAGCCCTAGGGTCACGAGCGGGGGGCTGGAGACCCAGTACTTC.

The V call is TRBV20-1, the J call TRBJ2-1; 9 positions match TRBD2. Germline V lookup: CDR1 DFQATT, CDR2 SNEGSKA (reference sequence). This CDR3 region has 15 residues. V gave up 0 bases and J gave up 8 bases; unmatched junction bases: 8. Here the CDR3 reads CSARDLSGSNYEQFF. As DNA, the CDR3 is TGCAGTGCTAGAGACCTTAGCGGGAGTAACTATGAGCAGTTCTTC.

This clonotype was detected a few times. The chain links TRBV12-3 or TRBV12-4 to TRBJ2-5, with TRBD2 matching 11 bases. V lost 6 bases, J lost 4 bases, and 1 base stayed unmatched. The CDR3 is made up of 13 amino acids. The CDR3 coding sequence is TGTGCCAGCAGCGGACTAGCGGGAGAGACCCAGTACTTC. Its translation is CASSGLAGETQYF.

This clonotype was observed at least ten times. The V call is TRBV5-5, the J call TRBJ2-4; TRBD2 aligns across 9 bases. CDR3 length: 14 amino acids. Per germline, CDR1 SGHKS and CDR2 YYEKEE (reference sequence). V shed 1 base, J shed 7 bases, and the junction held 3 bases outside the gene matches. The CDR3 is CASSLNSGSNIQYF. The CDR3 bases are TGTGCCAGCAGCTTGAATAGCGGGAGTAACATTCAGTACTTC.

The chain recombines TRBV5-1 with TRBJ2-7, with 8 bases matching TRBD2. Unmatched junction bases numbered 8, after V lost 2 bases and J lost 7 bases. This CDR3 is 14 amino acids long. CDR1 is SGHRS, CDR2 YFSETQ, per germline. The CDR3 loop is CASSLTGGPNEQYF. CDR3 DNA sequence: TGCGCCAGCAGCTTAACGGGAGGGCCGAATGAGCAGTACTTC.

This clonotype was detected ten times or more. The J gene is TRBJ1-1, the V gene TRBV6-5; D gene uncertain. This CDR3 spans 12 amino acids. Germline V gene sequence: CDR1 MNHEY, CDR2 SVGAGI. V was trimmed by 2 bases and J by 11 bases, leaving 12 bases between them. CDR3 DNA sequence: TGTGCCAGCAGTTACCCTGGGATCGGTGCTTTCTTT. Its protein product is CASSYPGIGAFF.

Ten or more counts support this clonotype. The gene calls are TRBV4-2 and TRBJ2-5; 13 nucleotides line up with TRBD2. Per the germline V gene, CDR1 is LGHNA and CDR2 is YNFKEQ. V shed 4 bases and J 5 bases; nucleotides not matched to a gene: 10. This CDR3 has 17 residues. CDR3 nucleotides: TGTGCCAGCAGCCCGGGACTAGCGGGACGTTTTATTGAGACCCAGTACTTC. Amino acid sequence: CASSPGLAGRFIETQYF.

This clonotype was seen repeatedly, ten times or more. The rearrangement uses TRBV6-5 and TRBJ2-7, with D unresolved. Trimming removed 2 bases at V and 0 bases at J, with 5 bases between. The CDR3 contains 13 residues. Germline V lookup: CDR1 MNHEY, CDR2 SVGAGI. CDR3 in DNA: TGTGCCAGCAGTTACGAGAGCTCCTACGAGCAGTACTTC. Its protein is CASSYESSYEQYF.

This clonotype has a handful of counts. CDR3 bases: TGTGCCAGCAGCTTAAGGCTCACTCCGGGACTAGCGGGAGCCGGGTGGGCAGATACGCAGTATTTT. Translating it yields CASSLRLTPGLAGAGWADTQYF. V usage is TRBV7-3 and J usage is TRBJ2-3, with 14 bases aligning to TRBD2. The CDR3 is 22 amino acids. Trimming cost V 1 base and J 4 bases; bases outside gene matches: 19. Germline V gives CDR1 SGHTA, CDR2 FQGTGA.